This note documents a single T cell receptor beta chain sequence. The antigen remains undetermined. The conserved closing phenylalanine or tryptophan is absent in this CDR3, likely reflecting a read error. No cell sorting was done before RNA was extracted from the tissue. Newly diagnosed lung cancer patients had thoracic surgery in China, August–late 2014, without prior chemotherapy. A modified ARM-PCR protocol with three rounds of nested PCR amplified TCRbeta. MiXCR, run by TCRdb on the multiplex PCR reads, gives a single entry per CDR3 protein. The sample lists 120,000 or so distinct CDR3 sequences, about 66% occurring once. The data originate from a study of tumor and adjacent non-tumor tissue in lung cancer. Study at large: Stage I to III disease affected ten to eleven men and 5 women aged roughly 31 to 85. About 4.17 million productive TCRbeta reads were obtained per sample on average.

Notes on the study in general: Compared with tumor, normal lung showed significantly lower TCR diversity.

The CDR3 runs 15 residues. The V gene lost 4 bases and the J gene lost 5 bases, with 15 bases spanning the gap. The germline V gene has CDR1 SGHAT and CDR2 FQNNGV. The origin of this receptor is a man between 25 and 39 years old with non-small cell lung cancer. Sequenced: lung tumor tissue. The chain uses TRBV11-2 and TRBJ2-1, with a weak D call TRBD2 (5 bases). The chain's CDR3 is CASSSAGDRDNEQFL. The CDR3 DNA reads TGTGCCAGCAGCTCCGCCGGGGATAGGGACAATGAGCAGTTCTTA.